The clone carrying this T cell receptor beta chain was detected many times. Antigen specificity is unknown. Regarding time point: newly diagnosed GD, antithyroid drugs for less than 3 months. RNA isolated from PBMCs was used to make the TCR library. The source of the sample is a study of regulatory T cells in long-lasting Graves disease. Study-wide points: Patients with persistent disease shared fewer than 3,500 public clonotypes, outpacing the roughly 870 shared by new patients.

Construction of the TCR beta libraries employed iRepertoire HTBI primers in conjunction with Arm-PCR of CDR3 regions. MiXCR was run by TCRdb on the multiplex PCR reads, yielding one entry per CDR3 protein. The sample yields 440,000 or so distinct CDR3 sequences, under 15% seen once. The CDR3 runs 17 residues. The V end was cut by 6 bases, the J end by 4 bases, with 24 bases between. The same sample was also studied in work on T cells in Graves' hyperthyroidism and ophthalmopathy.

The chain joins TRBV12-3 or TRBV12-4 to TRBJ1-1; TRBD1 might be the D (5 bases). Specimen: peripheral blood mononuclear cells (PBMCs), collected at new diagnosis, from a patient treated with antithyroid drugs. The receptor was derived from a woman aged 25 to 39 with Graves disease. CDR3 protein: CASSPSPAGLGGTEAFF. DNA of the CDR3: TGTGCCAGCAGCCCCTCGCCCGCAGGGCTTGGCGGCACTGAAGCTTTCTTT.